This T cell receptor beta chain was captured by sequencing in a study of cytomegalovirus exposure and HLA in healthy donors. The study's findings and limits: It was reportedly the case that the classifier diagnosed cytomegalovirus status with high specificity and sensitivity. Some public TCRs appeared in many individuals, while most sequences were rare. Researchers catalogued 150 or so TCR beta chains as cytomegalovirus-associated.

Remarks on this clone: The antigen is undetermined.

All donors participated as healthy donors of bone marrow. V shed 6 bases and J shed 1 base, with 10 bases lying between them. Germline V gene data show CDR1 as SEHNR and CDR2 as FQNEAQ (reference sequence). CDR3 size: 13 residues. Primers included in the PCR were 60 Vbeta and 13 Jbeta primers. Sequencing used immunoSEQ multiplex PCR; TCRdb keeps in-frame clones, though not all of them. The data show roughly 200,000 clones, around 82% seen once. This sequence was found in a man aged 40-49 years in good health and CMV-seronegative. The chain links TRBV7-9 to TRBJ2-7; D is unclear. The sample taken for sequencing was PBMCs. The CDR3, as DNA: TGTGCCAGCAGTTTTCGAGAGTCCTACGAGCAGTACTTC. The encoded protein is CASSFRESYEQYF.